These 29 T cell receptor beta chains were sequenced from one sample in a study of Graves' ophthalmopathy and Graves' hyperthyroidism. RNA served as the template for amplifying TCR beta CDR3 regions. Second-round multiplex PCR came after first-round RT-PCR with HTBI primers. TCRdb reprocessed the multiplex PCR reads with MiXCR, giving one entry per CDR3 protein. The sample carries about 550,000 distinct CDR3 sequences, 35% to 40% recorded once. Sequencing input: peripheral blood or thyroid tissue (not recorded which). The origin of the receptors is an adult man with Graves' hyperthyroidism.

As for this clonotype: A junction boundary mismatches the germline segment, possibly from a read error. The gene calls are TRBV24-1 and TRBJ1-2; D call uncertain. This CDR3 has 13 residues. Germline CDR1 KGHDR, CDR2 SFDVKD. The CDR3 bases are TGTGCCACCAGTGAAGCGGGAAACTATGGCTGCACCTTC. Translation: CATSEAGNYGCTF.

This clonotype was observed at least ten times. The rearrangement joins TRBV5-8 to TRBJ1-4; no reliable D call. Germline V gene lookup returns CDR1 SGHTS and CDR2 YDEGEE. CDR3 length: 14 residues. The V end lost 3 bases, the J end lost 5 bases, and 11 bases lay between the germline ends. The CDR3, as DNA: TGTGCCAGCAGCTCTGGACGGATAAATGAAAAACTGTTTTTT. This translates into CASSSGRINEKLFF.

The chain links TRBV25-1 to TRBJ1-2, with 10 bases matching TRBD1. The trim removed 1 base at V and 5 bases at J, leaving 7 bases unmatched. The V gene's germline CDR1 is MGHDK and CDR2 SYGVNS. The CDR3 contains 16 residues. The CDR3 nucleotides are TGTGCCAGCAGTGAATTCGGGACAGGGGTCGGGTATGGCTACACCTTC. Translated: CASSEFGTGVGYGYTF.

This clonotype was detected many times. J is TRBJ2-2 and V is TRBV10-3, with 11 bases that match TRBD2. V shed 4 bases, J shed 5 bases, and the junction held 6 bases outside the gene matches. Germline CDR1 and CDR2: ENHRY and SYGVKD. The CDR3 is made up of 16 amino acids. CDR3 nucleotide sequence: TGTGCCATCAGTGGAGGACTAGCGGGTAGAACCGGGGAGCTGTTTTTT. Translation: CAISGGLAGRTGELFF.

This clonotype was picked up many times. An end of the junction does not agree with germline; a read error may underlie this. The chain is built from TRBV7-7 and TRBJ2-2; a weak D match, TRBD1 (6 bases). This CDR3 is 17 amino acids long. Germline lookup yields CDR1 SSHAT and CDR2 FNYEAQ (reference sequence). DNA of the CDR3: TGTGCTAGCAGCTTAGTGACGCCAGGGGCAAACACCGGGGAGCTGTTTTTT. Residues: CASSLVTPGANTGELFF. Variable domain in full (rest from reference TRBV7-7 and TRBJ2-2): GAGVSQSPRYKVTKRGQDVTLRCDPISSHATLYWYQQALGQGPEFLTYFNYEAQPDKSGLPSDRFSAERPEGSISTLTIQRTEQRDSAMYRCASSLVTPGANTGELFFGEGSRLTVL.

The chain is built from TRBV29-1 and TRBJ2-7; TRBD2 matches at 8 bases. Unmatched junction bases numbered 17, after V lost 6 bases and J lost 7 bases. The CDR3 length is 15 residues. CDR1 and CDR2 from the germline V gene are SQVTM and ANQGSEA. The CDR3 region has the DNA TGCAGCGTCACAAGCGGGAGTAGATCCTACAATGAGCAGTACTTC. Its protein product is CSVTSGSRSYNEQYF.

The chain employs TRBV20-1 and TRBJ2-7, with 7 bases matching TRBD1. The last part of the DNA fits TRBJ2-1 better; the J call may be wrong. This CDR3 comprises 14 residues. Germline V CDR1 and CDR2: DFQATT, SNEGSKA (reference sequence). The DNA for the CDR3 is TGCAGTGCTCTAGACAGGGCATATCGCAATGAGCAGTTCTTC. It yields the protein CSALDRAYRNEQFF.

This clonotype has at least ten counts. This chain joins TRBV7-8 and TRBJ2-5; possible D gene TRBD2, 5 bases. Trimming stripped 1 base from V and 2 bases from J, with 11 bases between. The CDR3 runs to 15 residues. Per the germline V gene, CDR1 is SGHVS and CDR2 is FQNEAQ. In nucleotides, the CDR3 is TGTGCCAGCAGCTTAGTGAGGACGGGGCAAGAGACCCAGTACTTC. It translates to CASSLVRTGQETQYF.

The chain combines TRBV20-1 with TRBJ2-7, with D perhaps TRBD1 (6 bases). Deletions cut 2 bases from V and 11 bases from J, with 19 bases between. CDR1 and CDR2 from the germline V gene are DFQATT and SNEGSKA (reference sequence). The CDR3 loop spans 13 amino acids. CDR3 region: CSARTDRNTGEYF. The CDR3 DNA sequence: TGCAGTGCTAGAACAGACAGGAACACCGGGGAGTACTTC.

The rearrangement joins TRBV7-4 to TRBJ2-3; 7 bases agree with TRBD1. The CDR3 has 16 residues. V shed 7 bases and J 2 bases; nucleotides not matched to a gene: 12. Germline CDR1 is SGHVT and CDR2 is SQSDAQ. The DNA for the CDR3 is TGTGCCAGCAACCTCGGGCCACAGGGGTACACAGATACGCAGTATTTT. Translation: CASNLGPQGYTDTQYF.

The chain links TRBV7-3 to TRBJ1-5, with D perhaps TRBD1 (5 bases). The CDR3 is made up of 16 amino acids. Trimming removed 2 bases from V and 4 bases from J, with 15 bases in between. The germline V gene has CDR1 SGHTA and CDR2 FQGTGA. The CDR3 loop reads CASSLALAGVNQPQHF. Here the CDR3 DNA reads TGTGCCAGCAGCTTAGCTCTAGCGGGGGTTAATCAGCCCCAGCATTTT.

This clonotype was found many times. The J gene is TRBJ2-5, the V gene TRBV20-1; TRBD2 is a possible D gene (5 bases). CDR1 DFQATT and CDR2 SNEGSKA come from the germline V gene (reference sequence). CDR3 length: 14 amino acids. Trimming pared 6 bases from V and 7 bases from J, leaving 21 bases between. CDR3 amino acids: CSARERAASGTQYF. In nucleotides, the CDR3 is TGCAGTGCAAGGGAGCGAGCCGCCTCGGGGACCCAGTACTTC.

The genes are TRBV5-1 and TRBJ1-1, with 10 bases matching TRBD1. Germline CDR1 SGHRS, CDR2 YFSETQ. The V gene end was trimmed by 4 bases and the J gene end by 5 bases; junction bases not matched to a gene: 8. The CDR3 length is 15 residues. CDR3 amino acids: CASSPEGQGRTEAFF. In DNA, the CDR3 is TGCGCCAGCAGCCCGGAGGGACAGGGGAGGACTGAAGCTTTCTTT.

This clonotype was detected a few times. V and J are TRBV12-3 or TRBV12-4 and TRBJ2-2; TRBD2 aligns across 7 bases. This CDR3 region has 17 residues. J gave up 1 base and V 2 bases, and 7 bases lay outside the gene matches. For the CDR3, the DNA is TGTGCCAGCAGTTTAAGTGGTCTAGCGGAGAACACCGGGGAGCTGTTTTTT. This sequence encodes CASSLSGLAENTGELFF.

This clonotype was seen many times. This chain connects TRBV10-2 to TRBJ2-2; TRBD2 agrees at 10 bases. Germline lookup yields CDR1 WSHSY and CDR2 SAAADI. Unmatched junction bases numbered 16, after V lost 5 bases and J lost 4 bases. This CDR3 is built from 19 residues. In DNA, the CDR3 is TGCGCCAGCAGTATGCGTACTAGCGGGACCCAACGGGGCACCGGGGAGCTGTTTTTT. Translated: CASSMRTSGTQRGTGELFF.

The chain joins TRBV2 to TRBJ1-2, with 10 bases matching TRBD1. CDR1 and CDR2 from the germline V gene are SNHLY and FYNNEI. The CDR3 loop spans 13 amino acids. V shed 7 bases, J shed 6 bases, and the junction held 5 bases outside the gene matches. CDR3 residues: CASIQDRGDGYTF. The CDR3 DNA follows: TGTGCCAGCATCCAGGACAGGGGGGATGGCTACACCTTC. The variable domain in full, completed from reference TRBV2 and TRBJ1-2, reads EPEVTQTPSHQVTQMGQEVILRCVPISNHLYFYWYRQILGQKVEFLVSFYNNEISEKSEIFDDQFSVERPDGSNFTLKIRSTKLEDSAMYFCASIQDRGDGYTFGSGTRLTVV.

The V call is TRBV29-1, the J call TRBJ2-3, with TRBD2 matching over 15 bases. The V and J ends lost 3 bases and 11 bases, in that order; junction bases with no gene match: 12. The CDR3 totals 16 residues. The germline gives CDR1 SQVTM, CDR2 ANQGSEA. CDR3 residues: CSVDGQGLAGGNEQYF. In DNA form, the CDR3 reads TGCAGCGTTGATGGCCAGGGACTAGCGGGAGGAAATGAGCAGTATTTT.

This clonotype was seen more than once but under ten times. This chain links TRBV3-1 with TRBJ1-1; no firm D call. The CDR3 is 15 residues long. Looked up from germline, CDR1 is LGHDT and CDR2 is YNNKEL (reference sequence). The V gene lost 3 bases and the J gene lost 4 bases, with 15 bases spanning the gap. The CDR3 region is CASSQGPIGVTEAFF. The CDR3 DNA sequence: TGTGCCAGCAGCCAGGGCCCCATTGGAGTCACTGAAGCTTTCTTT.

This clonotype was observed a handful of times. The V gene is TRBV7-3, the J gene TRBJ2-5; no definite D call. Germline V gene data show CDR1 as SGHTA and CDR2 as FQGTGA. V was shortened by 6 bases and J by 2 bases, with 13 bases between the two germline ends. This CDR3 spans 14 amino acids. This chain's CDR3 is CASSLFPSQETQYF. CDR3 DNA: TGTGCCAGCAGTTTATTTCCATCACAAGAGACCCAGTACTTC.

A note on this clonotype: The junction departs from the called germline gene at one end, perhaps through a read error. This rearrangement joins TRBV20-1 to TRBJ1-3; D remains unclear. CDR3 length: 10 residues. Germline CDR1 reads DFQATT; CDR2 reads SNEGSKA (reference sequence). The CDR3 bases are TGCAGTGCTAGAGGGGTTAGCGGGAAGTTT. Translating it yields CSARGVSGKF.

This clonotype was counted between two and nine times. V gene TRBV29-1 combines with J gene TRBJ1-2; 8 bases are shared with TRBD1. CDR3 size: 15 residues. After removal of 6 bases from V and 0 bases from J, the junction contained 9 bases not matched to a gene. Looked up from germline, CDR1 is SQVTM and CDR2 is ANQGSEA. For the CDR3, the DNA is TGCAGCGTCTTGACAGGGGCAAGAGCTAACTATGGCTACACCTTC. It specifies CSVLTGARANYGYTF.

This clonotype was seen at least ten times. J is TRBJ2-5 and V is TRBV20-1; no clear D gene. CDR1 is DFQATT, CDR2 SNEGSKA, per germline (reference sequence). Trimming removed 3 bases at V and 9 bases at J, with 11 bases between. The CDR3 spans 11 residues. The CDR3 region is CSARMSKPQYF. The CDR3 DNA reads TGCAGTGCTAGGATGAGTAAGCCCCAGTACTTC.

The rearrangement uses TRBV6-5 and TRBJ1-2; 9 bases line up with TRBD1. In germline, CDR1 is MNHEY, CDR2 SVGAGI. Trimming took 5 bases from V and 6 from J; bases not matched to a gene: 7. The CDR3 spans 14 residues. The CDR3 sequence is CASSTGQGQNGYTF. CDR3 sequence (DNA): TGTGCCAGCAGTACCGGACAGGGGCAGAATGGCTACACCTTC.

The chain combines TRBV7-9 with TRBJ2-1, with D possibly matching TRBD2 (6 bases). V lost 2 bases and J 4 bases, leaving 12 bases between the germline ends. Germline V lookup: CDR1 SEHNR, CDR2 FQNEAQ (reference sequence). This CDR3 spans 15 amino acids. DNA for the CDR3: TGTGCCAGCAGCTTAAAAGTAGCGGCTTACAATGAGCAGTTCTTC. Translated: CASSLKVAAYNEQFF.

The chain links TRBV4-1 to TRBJ2-7; D is uncertain. CDR3 length: 16 amino acids. The V end lost 3 bases, the J end lost 3 bases, and 18 bases lay between the germline ends. Germline CDR1 and CDR2: MGHRA and YSYEKL. DNA of the CDR3: TGCGCCAGCAGCCAGAACGACTGGGCCTATGGCTACGAGCAGTACTTC. Translation gives CASSQNDWAYGYEQYF.

Points on this clonotype: The junction shows a germline mismatch at one end, possibly a read error. This rearrangement joins TRBV7-9 to TRBJ1-1; no clear D gene. The CDR3 is 14 amino acids. Germline CDR1 and CDR2: SEHNR and FQNEAQ (reference sequence). The CDR3 region has the DNA TGTGCCAGCAGCTTAGCGGTGGCGAACACTGGAGCTTTCTTT. The encoded protein is CASSLAVANTGAFF. Together with reference TRBV7-9 and TRBJ1-1, the CDR3 gives the full variable domain: DTGVSQNPRHKITKRGQNVTFRCDPISEHNRLYWYRQTLGQGPEFLTYFQNEAQLEKSRLLSDRFSAERPKGSFSTLEIQRTEQGDSAMYLCASSLAVANTGAFFGQGTRLTVV.

In this sample, this clonotype turned up many times. This rearrangement joins TRBV7-8 to TRBJ1-2; possible D gene TRBD1, 5 bases. The CDR3 consists of 15 residues. V lost 5 bases and J 4 bases, leaving 17 bases between the germline ends. Germline V gene data show CDR1 as SGHVS and CDR2 as FQNEAQ. The CDR3 sequence is CASSETTGTLYGYTF. CDR3 bases: TGTGCCAGCAGCGAGACGACCGGGACGCTCTATGGCTACACCTTC.

The chain employs TRBV3-1 and TRBJ1-3, with TRBD1 as a possible D gene (5 bases). There are 15 residues in the CDR3. CDR1 is LGHDT and CDR2 is YNNKEL in the germline V gene (reference sequence). V was shortened by 1 base and J by 0 bases, with 7 bases between the two germline ends. As DNA, the CDR3 is TGTGCCAGCAGCCAAGGGGGGGGCTCTGGAAACACCATATATTTT. This sequence encodes CASSQGGGSGNTIYF.

This clonotype was seen at least ten times. The chain employs TRBV20-1 and TRBJ1-1; D possibly corresponds to TRBD1 (6 bases). Germline V lookup: CDR1 DFQATT, CDR2 SNEGSKA (reference sequence). CDR3 size: 14 residues. Deletions cut 0 bases from V and 0 bases from J, with 8 bases between. CDR3 in amino acids: CSAREDSMNTEAFF. The CDR3 nucleotides read TGCAGTGCTAGAGAGGACAGCATGAACACTGAAGCTTTCTTT.